The 10 T cell receptor beta chains presented below share a single source sample, sequenced in a study of T cells in Graves' hyperthyroidism and ophthalmopathy (dated by TCRdb to about 2019). Library preparation was by multiplex PCR. Sequencer: Illumina HiSeq 2000. The TCR beta CDR3 regions were amplified from RNA transcripts. A first-round RT-PCR of the TCR CDR3 used the HTBI primer set with the Qiagen OneStep RT-PCR kit. TCRdb handled the public reads itself, with Q25 trimming in fastp and clone calling in MiXCR, and kept productive beta chains. For every CDR3 protein sequence, its rows merge into one entry that carries the most common genes and DNA. Within this sample are 400,000 to 600,000 distinct CDR3 sequences, with approximately 16% of them counted one time only. 25% to 30% of the sample is held by the ten biggest clonotypes. The sequencing input was blood. These TCRs come from a woman in her twenties or thirties with Graves' ophthalmopathy.

This clonotype is hyperexpanded (1% or more). The chain employs TRBV28 and TRBJ2-7; either TRBD1 or TRBD2 may fit D (6 bases each). V shed 6 bases and J shed 6 bases, with 24 bases lying between them. CDR3 length equals 16 residues. Germline V CDR1 and CDR2: MDHEN, SYDVKM. The DNA for the CDR3 is TGTGCCAGCAGCGCGGGAATATCACAGGGATCCCTCGAGCAGTACTTC. Amino acids: CASSAGISQGSLEQYF.

In its sample, this clonotype was seen many times. This sequence joins TRBV20-1 and TRBJ2-2; perhaps TRBD1 as D (6 bases). V was shortened by 3 bases and J by 2 bases, with 10 bases between the two germline ends. The germline CDR1 and CDR2 sequences are DFQATT and SNEGSKA (reference sequence). This CDR3 contains 14 residues. The CDR3 DNA is TGCAGTGCTAGGGCAGGGGCCAACACCGGGGAGCTGTTTTTT. Protein sequence: CSARAGANTGELFF.

This clonotype was counted many times. The chain joins TRBV27 to TRBJ2-1; 8 bases line up with TRBD2. V dropped 6 bases and J dropped 2; count of bases not matched to a gene: 12. This CDR3 has 17 amino acids. Per germline, CDR1 MNHEY and CDR2 SMNVEV (reference sequence). CDR3 region: CASSQRSAGGTYNEQFF. The CDR3 DNA is TGTGCCAGCAGCCAGCGGAGTGCGGGAGGCACCTACAATGAGCAGTTCTTC.

The CDR3 protein is CASTVGLPHEQYF. CDR3 DNA sequence: TGCGCCAGCACGGTAGGACTTCCCCACGAGCAGTACTTC. V and J are TRBV10-2 and TRBJ2-7, with D perhaps matching TRBD2 (5 bases). Germline values: CDR1 WSHSY, CDR2 SAAADI. V was shortened by 7 bases and J by 5 bases, with 15 bases between the two germline ends. The CDR3 sequence is 13 residues long.

This clonotype came up many times. This chain joins TRBV7-2 and TRBJ2-7, with D maybe TRBD1 (6 bases). Germline V lookup: CDR1 SGHTA, CDR2 FQGNSA. The CDR3 covers 13 residues. V dropped 3 bases and J dropped 5 bases, with 11 bases sitting between them. CDR3 DNA sequence: TGTGCCAGCAGCTTTGGCAGGGGCAACGAGCAGTACTTC. It codes for CASSFGRGNEQYF.

The chain has TRBV27 and TRBJ1-1; TRBD1 matches at 10 bases. Trimming cost V 7 bases and J 8 bases; bases outside gene matches: 7. Germline V gives CDR1 MNHEY, CDR2 SMNVEV (reference sequence). The CDR3 is 13 amino acids. CDR3 DNA: TGTGCCAGCAAGCCGACAGGGGGCGCGGAAGCTTTCTTT. This codes for CASKPTGGAEAFF.

This clonotype was detected ten times or more. The V gene is TRBV7-2, the J gene TRBJ1-1; unclear D gene. The germline V gene has CDR1 SGHTA and CDR2 FQGNSA. There are 15 residues in the CDR3. The ends were cut back, 1 base at V and 5 bases at J, with 14 bases in the middle. In DNA, the CDR3 is TGTGCCAGCAGCTTAGAAAGCGTTGTGGTGACTGAAGCTTTCTTT. This codes for CASSLESVVVTEAFF.

Many counts were recorded for this clonotype. The chain employs TRBV2 and TRBJ2-1, with TRBD2 matching over 8 bases. The CDR3 totals 15 residues. Germline loops: CDR1 SNHLY, CDR2 FYNNEI. V shed 2 bases and J 3 bases; nucleotides not matched to a gene: 3. The CDR3 sequence is CASSENSGIYNEQFF. CDR3 DNA sequence: TGTGCCAGCAGTGAAAATAGCGGGATCTACAATGAGCAGTTCTTC.

This clonotype was counted a few times. The V gene is TRBV6-2 or TRBV6-3, the J gene TRBJ2-2; tentatively, D is TRBD1 or TRBD2 (5 bases each). Trimming stripped 6 bases from V and 1 base from J, with 12 bases between. CDR3 length: 15 residues. CDR1 is MNHEY and CDR2 is SVGEGT in the germline V gene. This CDR3 reads CASSRDGRNTGELFF. Written as DNA, the CDR3 is TGTGCCAGCAGCCGGGACGGGCGGAACACCGGGGAGCTGTTTTTT.

This chain links TRBV20-1 with TRBJ2-6; D gene ambiguous. From germline, CDR1 is DFQATT and CDR2 SNEGSKA (reference sequence). V gave up 3 bases and J gave up 2 bases, with 11 bases separating them. There are 15 residues in the CDR3. The DNA of the CDR3 is TGCAGTGCTAGCGGGCGCGTTGCTGGGGCCAACGTCCTGACTTTC. Encoded protein: CSASGRVAGANVLTF.